The T cell receptor beta chain under discussion was sequenced for a study of blood T cell repertoires in COVID-19 (dated by TCRdb to between 2020 and 2021). For the study in its entirety: Samples covering the acute and convalescent phases of COVID-19 were provided by collaborators in the United States, Italy and Spain. The material from the prospective study consisted of cDNA or gDNA derived from T cells, B-cell-depleted T cells, or PBMCs. Subjects who had been exposed to COVID-19, were actively infected with it, or had recovered from it provided the deeply sampled blood TCRbeta repertoires that made up the dataset. The repertoires were made available in a free public database intended to serve as a resource for research on the immune response to SARS-CoV-2. Samples were obtained from the ongoing ImmuneRACE study (first 160 participants) and from 950 to 1,500 subjects provided by 6 global collaborators. Nearly every sample came with metadata listing a de-identified subject ID, COVID-19 status, age in years and sex. Where HLA class I and class II types were available, the types were taken from metadata supplied by the sample provider, not from assay-based typing.

General study outcomes and caveats: How much clinical and demographic metadata was included differed by source and by participant, and the metadata was provided uncurated.

This clone was seen only a few times. Its target antigen remains unknown. No much larger clonotype is one base removed from it; base qualities were not supplied. Each collaborating institution followed its own protocols to collect whole blood in K2EDTA tubes. For TCRbeta analysis, collaborators shipped samples as frozen whole blood, isolated PBMCs, or DNA extracted from either of those sample types. The immunoSEQ Assay, a bias-controlled multiplex PCR, was used to amplify TCRbeta CDR3 regions from genomic DNA. The authors processed their data as follows. The number of nucleated cells in each sample was estimated from the amplification of reference gene primers within the assay. To quantify the absolute abundance of each unique TCRbeta CDR3 rearrangement, sequence reads were collapsed and filtered. For each sample, productive Simpson clonality was calculated as the square root of Simpson's diversity index across productive rearrangements. TCRdb stores this immuneACCESS table with in-frame sequences only. Part of the clones is absent; in the studies checked, under half of the shortfall reflects unresolved V genes, and no reason is known for the rest. V, J and clone size are those of that table, while D and trimming were read from the DNA. The sample table holds approximately 210,000 clones, of which approximately 90% were seen once. The ten largest make up roughly 0.7% of the sample.

Deletion took 2 bases off V and 8 bases off J, with a span of 18 bases between the germline ends. Reading from cysteine to phenylalanine, the CDR3 counts 16 amino acids. Of all the DNA, just the CDR3 is kept, 48 bases in frame from base 1. The germline V gene provides CDR1 KGHDR and CDR2 SFDVKD. This receptor was obtained from a man in his forties or fifties with acute or convalescent COVID-19. Material: peripheral blood. Recombination joined TRBV24-1 with TRBJ2-1; tentative D gene TRBD2, with 6 bases matching. The CDR3 region has the sequence CATSDSDYRRGHEQFF. At the DNA level, the sequence is TGTGCCACCAGTGATTCGGACTACCGACGCGGCCATGAGCAGTTCTTC.